These 15 T cell receptor beta chains originate from one sample sequenced in a study of T cells in Graves' hyperthyroidism and ophthalmopathy. From RNA transcripts, TCR beta CDR3 regions were amplified. First-round RT-PCR of the TCR CDR3 relied on the HTBI primer set. A single record per CDR3 protein comes from TCRdb applying MiXCR to the multiplex PCR reads. The top ten clones hold 4.3% of a sample with hundreds of thousands of distinct CDR3 sequences, 14% to 15% of them seen once. Sequencing was done on a sample of blood. These receptors all come from a woman aged 40 to 50 with Graves' ophthalmopathy.

This clonotype appeared many times. The V call is TRBV6-2 or TRBV6-3, the J call TRBJ2-7; 7 bases map to TRBD2. Unmatched junction bases numbered 7, after V lost 0 bases and J lost 5 bases. The CDR3 totals 15 residues. Germline V gene lookup returns CDR1 MNHEY and CDR2 SVGEGT. CDR3 residues: CASSYSRGGLHEQYF. The CDR3 nucleotides are TGTGCCAGCAGTTACTCTCGGGGAGGGCTCCACGAGCAGTACTTC.

This clonotype was found many times. This chain uses TRBV12-3 or TRBV12-4 with TRBJ1-1; tentatively, D is TRBD1 (5 bases). With 3 bases removed from V and 11 bases from J, the gap between germline ends came to 16 bases. The CDR3 consists of 13 residues. This CDR3 is CASSFRAGRMAFF. The CDR3 bases are TGTGCCAGCAGTTTTAGGGCAGGGCGTATGGCTTTCTTT.

This clonotype has a handful of counts. A much larger clone lies one base from this, so it may be a read error. The V gene is TRBV14, the J gene TRBJ2-5, with 8 bases that match TRBD1. The germline V gene has CDR1 SGHDN and CDR2 FVKESK. Germline trimming cut 5 bases from V and 5 bases from J; bases unmatched to any gene: 4. The CDR3 length is 13 residues. The CDR3 DNA sequence: TGTGCCAGCAGCGAGGACAGGGCTGAGACCCAGTACTTC. It translates to CASSEDRAETQYF. Looking up the rest from reference TRBV14 and TRBJ2-5 gives the full variable domain: EAGVTQFPSHSVIEKGQTVTLRCDPISGHDNLYWYRRVMGKEIKFLLHFVKESKQDESGMPNNRFLAERTGGTYSTLKVQPAELEDSGVYFCASSEDRAETQYFGPGTRLLVL.

This clonotype was seen repeatedly, ten times or more. V is TRBV6-2 or TRBV6-3 and J is TRBJ1-5, with D maybe TRBD1 (6 bases). Germline-derived CDR1 and CDR2 are MNHEY and SVGEGT. The CDR3 totals 13 residues. With 1 base removed from V and 7 bases from J, the gap between germline ends came to 8 bases. The CDR3 here is CASSYFGGQPQHF. CDR3 sequence (DNA): TGTGCCAGCAGTTACTTTGGGGGCCAGCCCCAGCATTTT.

This clonotype appeared many times. J is TRBJ2-2 and V is TRBV15; D remains unclear. From germline, CDR1 is LNHNV and CDR2 YYDKDF (reference sequence). This CDR3 is built from 13 residues. V shed 4 bases and J shed 5 bases, with 8 bases lying between them. The DNA of the CDR3 is TGTGCCACCAGCAAGGGATTTACCGGGGAGCTGTTTTTT. This translates into CATSKGFTGELFF. The entire variable domain, with the rest obtained from reference TRBV15 and TRBJ2-2, is as follows: DAMVIQNPRYQVTQFGKPVTLSCSQTLNHNVMYWYQQKSSQAPKLLFHYYDKDFNNEADTPDNFQSRRPNTSFCFLDIRSPGLGDTAMYLCATSKGFTGELFFGEGSRLTVL.

This clonotype was counted at least ten times. The chain joins TRBV12-3 or TRBV12-4 to TRBJ1-2; D unclear. This CDR3 has 13 residues. Trimming removed 1 base from V and 5 bases from J, with 8 bases in between. CDR3 bases: TGTGCCAGCAGTTTAGGTCAGATTTATGGCTACACCTTC. It codes for CASSLGQIYGYTF.

This clonotype has just a few counts. V is TRBV12-3 or TRBV12-4 and J is TRBJ1-1, with D possibly being TRBD1 (5 bases). This CDR3 is built from 15 residues. The V end was cut by 7 bases, the J end by 2 bases, with 17 bases between. CDR3 in DNA: TGTGCCAGCACCCTAACAAGGGGAATCAACACTGAAGCTTTCTTT. This translates into CASTLTRGINTEAFF.

This clonotype has only a few counts. The chain uses TRBV24-1 and TRBJ2-5; weak D call: TRBD2 (7 bases). The CDR3 runs 15 residues. Germline loops: CDR1 KGHDR, CDR2 SFDVKD. With 5 bases removed from V and 5 bases from J, the gap between germline ends came to 17 bases. The CDR3 nucleotides read TGTGCCACCAGTGTCGGAGGGGGGGTTTGGGAGACCCAGTACTTC. Translation gives CATSVGGGVWETQYF.

There are many counts of this clonotype. Here the CDR3 reads CASSAAGESEQYF. The CDR3 DNA sequence: TGTGCCAGCAGCGCAGCGGGAGAGAGCGAGCAGTACTTC. The chain has TRBV7-9 and TRBJ2-7; TRBD2 matches 8 bases. The CDR3 runs to 13 residues. The V and J ends lost 5 bases and 6 bases, in that order; junction bases with no gene match: 6. Germline-derived CDR1 and CDR2 are SEHNR and FQNEAQ (reference sequence). The entire variable domain, with the rest obtained from reference TRBV7-9 and TRBJ2-7, is as follows: DTGVSQNPRHKITKRGQNVTFRCDPISEHNRLYWYRQTLGQGPEFLTYFQNEAQLEKSRLLSDRFSAERPKGSFSTLEIQRTEQGDSAMYLCASSAAGESEQYFGPGTRLTVT.

This clonotype was counted ten times or more. The CDR3 DNA reads TGTGCCAGCTCGACAGGGCTTAACTATGGCTACACCTTC. Amino acids: CASSTGLNYGYTF. This chain connects TRBV12-3 or TRBV12-4 to TRBJ1-2, with 7 bases aligning to TRBD1. Trimming cost V 8 bases and J 1 base; bases outside gene matches: 4. The CDR3 is 13 amino acids.

This clonotype was counted at least ten times. The V call is TRBV5-5, the J call TRBJ2-7; tentative D call: TRBD2 (6 bases). V lost 0 bases and J 3 bases, leaving 16 bases between the germline ends. Germline values: CDR1 SGHKS, CDR2 YYEKEE (reference sequence). The CDR3 covers 16 residues. CDR3 protein: CASSLAGGASGYEQYF. Written as DNA, the CDR3 is TGTGCCAGCAGCTTGGCCGGGGGAGCCAGTGGCTACGAGCAGTACTTC.

This clonotype was seen repeatedly, ten times or more. The gene calls are TRBV15 and TRBJ2-5; unclear D gene. The germline CDR1 and CDR2 sequences are LNHNV and YYDKDF (reference sequence). V gave up 1 base and J gave up 0 bases, with 9 bases separating them. The CDR3 contains 15 residues. As DNA, the CDR3 is TGTGCCACCAGCAGAGGCCGTAAAGACCAAGAGACCCAGTACTTC. This translates into CATSRGRKDQETQYF.

This chain joins TRBV6-2 or TRBV6-3 and TRBJ2-6, with 11 bases matching TRBD1. V shed 7 bases, J shed 4 bases, and the junction held 15 bases outside the gene matches. The CDR3 is made up of 19 amino acids. Germline CDR1 reads MNHEY; CDR2 reads SVGEGT. CDR3 in DNA: TGTGCCAGCACCCTAAATCCAGGACAGGGGGCTGGAGGGGCCAACGTCCTGACTTTC. Translating gives CASTLNPGQGAGGANVLTF.

This clonotype was counted ten times or more. The V and J genes are TRBV9 and TRBJ2-7; TRBD2 is a possible D gene (6 bases). V lost 0 bases, J lost 3 bases, and 13 bases lay in between. CDR3 length: 15 amino acids. Germline CDR1 reads SGDLS; CDR2 reads YYNGEE. The CDR3 DNA reads TGTGCCAGCAGCGTAGGGGGGGAGGCCAACTACGAGCAGTACTTC. Protein: CASSVGGEANYEQYF.

This clonotype has a handful of counts. The V gene is TRBV20-1, the J gene TRBJ2-5, with unresolved D. Germline V lookup: CDR1 DFQATT, CDR2 SNEGSKA (reference sequence). The V end was cut by 5 bases, the J end by 3 bases, with 13 bases between. The CDR3 has 13 amino acids. The CDR3 here is CSAGPRWEETQYF. For the CDR3, the DNA is TGCAGTGCTGGCCCCCGATGGGAAGAGACCCAGTACTTC.